The 27 T cell receptor beta chains below were found in one sample sequenced in a study of human T cells and chemical hapten exposure. Sample time point: patch test 1, 2 weeks after DPC sensitization. Treatment specified: therapeutic diphenylcyclopropenone sensitization with weekly scalp DPC. Each CDR3 protein is one row after TCRdb ran MiXCR on the RACE reads. The table shows under 200,000 distinct CDR3 sequences, with about 14% occurring only once. Sequences were derived from whole blood, sampled in connection with sensitization to the hapten diphenylcyclopropenone (DPC). The receptor set was obtained from a woman aged 30 to 39 with alopecia areata. Some clones in this sample may be carry-over from other donors' samples.

The J gene is TRBJ1-3, the V gene TRBV5-1, with no clear D. Germline V gives CDR1 SGHRS, CDR2 YFSETQ. The CDR3 loop spans 16 amino acids. The ends were cut back, 0 bases at V and 2 bases at J, with 12 bases in the middle. This CDR3 is CASSLGIIGTGNTIYF. CDR3 bases: TGCGCCAGCAGCTTGGGGATAATAGGGACTGGAAACACCATATATTTT. The whole variable domain, remainder taken from reference TRBV5-1 and TRBJ1-3, is KAGVTQTPRYLIKTRGQQVTLSCSPISGHRSVSWYQQTPGQGLQFLFEYFSETQRNKGNFPGRFSGRQFSNSRSEMNVSTLELGDSALYLCASSLGIIGTGNTIYFGEGSWLTVV.

The CDR3 here is CASSQEELGIGQETQYF. The DNA of the CDR3 is TGTGCCAGCAGCCAAGAAGAGCTGGGGATAGGCCAAGAGACCCAGTACTTC. The chain links TRBV4-2 to TRBJ2-5; D uncertain. The germline V gene has CDR1 LGHNA and CDR2 YNFKEQ. This CDR3 is built from 17 residues. The germline V and J ends were trimmed by 0 bases and 1 base, with 15 bases remaining between them.

The chain employs TRBV4-2 and TRBJ2-2; D is uncertain. The CDR3 covers 15 residues. The V and J ends lost 4 bases and 2 bases respectively, with 11 bases between them. Germline V gene sequence: CDR1 LGHNA, CDR2 YNFKEQ. The CDR3 sequence: CASSPGGQNTGELFF. CDR3 coding DNA: TGTGCCAGCAGCCCCGGCGGCCAAAACACCGGGGAGCTGTTTTTT.

This clonotype was seen only a few times. The chain uses TRBV30 and TRBJ1-5, with D perhaps TRBD1 (5 bases). The V and J ends lost 1 base and 6 bases respectively, with 16 bases between them. Per germline, CDR1 GTSNPN and CDR2 SVGIG (reference sequence). The CDR3 contains 15 residues. The CDR3 bases are TGTGCCTGGAGTGCCCCGCCAGGGTTCGGTCAGCCCCAGCATTTT. This codes for CAWSAPPGFGQPQHF.

The rearrangement uses TRBV28 and TRBJ1-3; D is possibly TRBD1 (6 bases). With 5 bases removed from V and 4 bases from J, the gap between germline ends came to 12 bases. Germline V lookup: CDR1 MDHEN, CDR2 SYDVKM. CDR3 length: 14 residues. The CDR3 reads CASSPTGTGNTIYF. In nucleotides, the CDR3 is TGTGCCAGCAGTCCCACAGGGACGGGAAACACCATATATTTT.

The chain combines TRBV5-5 with TRBJ2-7; D unresolved. With 4 bases removed from V and 3 bases from J, the gap between germline ends came to 20 bases. The CDR3 covers 16 residues. Germline CDR1 and CDR2: SGHKS and YYEKEE (reference sequence). The CDR3 DNA sequence: TGTGCCAGCAGCCTCGATGTTGGTGCAGGCAACTACGAGCAGTACTTC. It specifies CASSLDVGAGNYEQYF.

The genes are TRBV12-3 or TRBV12-4 and TRBJ2-1, with D uncertain. The V and J ends lost 7 bases and 7 bases respectively, with 14 bases between them. The CDR3 length is 13 residues. The CDR3 sequence is CASTSSSRNEQFF. In nucleotides, the CDR3 is TGTGCCAGCACCTCCTCGTCCAGGAATGAGCAGTTCTTC.

The rearrangement uses TRBV2 and TRBJ1-1; D perhaps matches TRBD1 (5 bases). Trimming shortened V by 7 bases and J by 5 bases, and 11 bases separated the two germline ends. The CDR3 loop spans 12 amino acids. Germline CDR1 SNHLY, CDR2 FYNNEI. This CDR3 is CASTMTVTEAFF. CDR3 nucleotides: TGTGCCAGCACCATGACAGTTACTGAAGCTTTCTTT.

The chain is built from TRBV4-3 and TRBJ1-6; the D is unclear. The germline V gene encodes CDR1 LGHNA and CDR2 YSLEER. The CDR3 length is 14 residues. V lost 2 bases to trimming and J lost 9 bases, with 11 bases between them. CDR3 sequence (DNA): TGCGCCAGCAGCCAATCTTCGGCCGGTTCACCCCTCCACTTT. Amino acid sequence: CASSQSSAGSPLHF.

The rearrangement uses TRBV30 and TRBJ1-1; D remains ambiguous. Trimming shortened V by 0 bases and J by 0 bases, and 8 bases separated the two germline ends. This CDR3 has 14 residues. The V gene's germline CDR1 is GTSNPN and CDR2 SVGIG (reference sequence). CDR3 in DNA: TGTGCCTGGAGTGTATGGGGAGTGAACACTGAAGCTTTCTTT. The encoded protein is CAWSVWGVNTEAFF.

The chain couples TRBV29-1 to TRBJ2-1; D perhaps matches TRBD1 (6 bases). CDR3 length equals 13 residues. CDR1 is SQVTM, CDR2 ANQGSEA, per germline. The germline V and J ends were trimmed by 6 bases and 5 bases, with 14 bases remaining between them. DNA for the CDR3: TGCAGCGTACAGGGAATCGGTAACAATGAGCAGTTCTTC. The encoded protein is CSVQGIGNNEQFF.

The chain carries TRBV7-2 and TRBJ2-1; 8 bases agree with TRBD2. The CDR3 spans 15 residues. The junction had 5 bases not matched to a gene; V was cut back by 3 bases and J by 4 bases. Germline V lookup: CDR1 SGHTA, CDR2 FQGNSA. CDR3: CASSLERGIYNEQFF. The CDR3 nucleotides read TGTGCCAGCAGCTTGGAGCGGGGGATTTACAATGAGCAGTTCTTC.

This chain connects TRBV20-1 to TRBJ1-2; the match to TRBD1 covers 8 bases. V trimming: 3 bases; J trimming: 8 bases; junction bases outside the gene matches: 2. The germline gives CDR1 DFQATT, CDR2 SNEGSKA (reference sequence). The CDR3 sequence is 11 residues long. The CDR3 DNA reads as TGCAGTGCTAGGACAGGGGAAGGCTACACCTTC. Amino acids: CSARTGEGYTF.

This clonotype has a count of ten or more. The chain combines TRBV12-3 or TRBV12-4 with TRBJ1-4; no definite D call. The ends were cut back, 3 bases at V and 4 bases at J, with 12 bases in the middle. CDR3 length: 15 amino acids. DNA for the CDR3: TGTGCCAGCAGTTTTTTTCAGGAACTTAATGAAAAACTGTTTTTT. Protein product: CASSFFQELNEKLFF.

This clonotype has just a few counts. The rearrangement joins TRBV6-2 or TRBV6-3 to TRBJ2-7; 7 bases are a match to TRBD1. The CDR3 has 13 amino acids. Germline V gives CDR1 MNHEY, CDR2 SVGEGT. J lost 0 bases, V lost 8 bases, and 4 bases had no gene match. The CDR3 loop is CASGWTGSYEQYF. CDR3 sequence (DNA): TGTGCCAGCGGCTGGACAGGCTCCTACGAGCAGTACTTC.

At least ten counts were recorded for this clonotype. The chain is built from TRBV10-2 and TRBJ2-5, with TRBD2 matching 9 bases. The CDR3 contains 16 residues. V gave up 2 bases and J gave up 5 bases; unmatched junction bases: 9. CDR1 WSHSY and CDR2 SAAADI come from the germline V gene. CDR3 sequence reads: CASSEIGGRAGETQYF. For the CDR3, the DNA is TGCGCCAGCAGTGAGATCGGCGGGAGGGCCGGGGAGACCCAGTACTTC.

The chain links TRBV5-1 to TRBJ2-7; 8 nucleotides agree with TRBD2. J lost 5 bases, V lost 1 base, and 17 bases had no gene match. The CDR3 has 18 amino acids. The germline V gene encodes CDR1 SGHRS and CDR2 YFSETQ. As DNA, the CDR3 is TGCGCCAGCAGCTTGAGTGGAAGCGGGAGTTCGGCTATGAACGAGCAGTACTTC. This sequence encodes CASSLSGSGSSAMNEQYF. The full variable domain, its missing parts supplied by reference TRBV5-1 and TRBJ2-7, is KAGVTQTPRYLIKTRGQQVTLSCSPISGHRSVSWYQQTPGQGLQFLFEYFSETQRNKGNFPGRFSGRQFSNSRSEMNVSTLELGDSALYLCASSLSGSGSSAMNEQYFGPGTRLTVT.

The gene calls are TRBV30 and TRBJ1-1, with a tentative D call TRBD1 (6 bases). V lost 2 bases and J 2 bases, leaving 9 bases between the germline ends. Germline assignment: CDR1 GTSNPN and CDR2 SVGIG (reference sequence). This CDR3 comprises 13 residues. For the CDR3, the DNA is TGTGCCTGGAGTCGGGGGGGCAACACTGAAGCTTTCTTT. This encodes CAWSRGGNTEAFF.

This clonotype came up many times. The chain is built from TRBV20-1 and TRBJ1-1; a weak D match, TRBD1 (6 bases). Germline V gene data show CDR1 as DFQATT and CDR2 as SNEGSKA (reference sequence). CDR3 length equals 14 residues. V dropped 1 base and J dropped 1 base, with 10 bases sitting between them. This CDR3 reads CSARGDTANTEAFF. The CDR3, as DNA: TGCAGTGCTAGAGGGGACACCGCGAACACTGAAGCTTTCTTT.

This clonotype was seen many times. The rearrangement joins TRBV29-1 to TRBJ2-2; D not certain. The CDR3 totals 12 residues. Trimming shortened V by 7 bases and J by 7 bases, and 13 bases separated the two germline ends. The germline V gene encodes CDR1 SQVTM and CDR2 ANQGSEA. CDR3 region: CSAQYPGGELFF. The CDR3 DNA reads as TGCAGCGCCCAGTATCCCGGCGGGGAGCTGTTTTTT.

This clonotype was recorded a few times. The chain links TRBV10-3 to TRBJ2-6; TRBD1 aligns across 7 bases. Trimming removed 2 bases from V and 2 bases from J; junction bases left unmatched: 0. The CDR3 consists of 15 residues. Germline CDR1 is ENHRY and CDR2 is SYGVKD. Here the CDR3 reads CAISEGQAGANVLTF. CDR3 DNA sequence: TGTGCCATCAGTGAGGGACAGGCTGGGGCCAACGTCCTGACTTTC.

With respect to this clonotype: This clone may be a read error of a much larger clone one base away. The chain recombines TRBV5-1 with TRBJ2-7, with TRBD1 identical over 7 bases. CDR1 is SGHRS and CDR2 is YFSETQ in the germline V gene. The CDR3 length is 14 residues. The chain's CDR3 is CACSLGDSFREQYF. CDR3 DNA: TGCGCCTGCAGCTTGGGGGACAGTTTCCGCGAGCAGTACTTC.

This sequence joins TRBV6-2 or TRBV6-3 and TRBJ2-5, with TRBD2 matching over 8 bases. This CDR3 contains 15 residues. Germline CDR1 MNHEY, CDR2 SVGEGT. V dropped 4 bases and J dropped 5; count of bases not matched to a gene: 9. The CDR3 DNA is TGTGCCAGCAGTTCCCCGGGACTAGGGTGGGAGACCCAGTACTTC. Protein product: CASSSPGLGWETQYF.

The chain uses TRBV5-5 and TRBJ1-5; no clear D. The germline gives CDR1 SGHKS, CDR2 YYEKEE (reference sequence). This CDR3 has 15 amino acids. V lost 2 bases and J 4 bases, leaving 13 bases between the germline ends. CDR3 coding DNA: TGTGCCAGCAGCTTAACCGGACTCGGAAATCAGCCCCAGCATTTT. Its protein product is CASSLTGLGNQPQHF.

This clonotype was detected a few times. The chain couples TRBV7-9 to TRBJ2-3, with D tentatively TRBD1 or TRBD2 (6 bases each). The length of the CDR3 is 14 residues. The germline gives CDR1 SEHNR, CDR2 FQNEAQ (reference sequence). V was clipped by 3 bases and J by 6 bases, with 13 bases between them. This CDR3 is CASSFSGAGDTQYF. For the CDR3, the DNA is TGTGCCAGCAGCTTTTCGGGGGCAGGGGATACGCAGTATTTT.

This clonotype was counted a few times. CDR3 nucleotides: TGTGCCAGCAGCCCCTGGTCCGGGGCCGGAAACACCATATATTTT. Translation: CASSPWSGAGNTIYF. The V gene is TRBV7-8, the J gene TRBJ1-3; TRBD1 might be the D (5 bases). Germline CDR1 is SGHVS and CDR2 is FQNEAQ. The V end lost 5 bases, the J end lost 4 bases, and 15 bases lay between the germline ends. The CDR3 is 15 amino acids.

V usage is TRBV5-6 and J usage is TRBJ2-2; D might be TRBD1 (5 bases). The CDR3 loop spans 15 amino acids. Trimming took off 4 bases at V and 7 bases at J, with 17 bases between the two ends. Germline V gives CDR1 SGHDT, CDR2 YYEEEE. The CDR3 protein is CASSPRGMWDGELFF. In DNA, the CDR3 is TGTGCCAGCAGCCCTAGGGGCATGTGGGACGGGGAGCTGTTTTTT.